This entry lists 13 T cell receptor beta chains sequenced from one sample in a study of CD4 T cells in relation to SARS-CoV-2 and coronaviruses (dated by TCRdb to the early 2020s). CD4+ T cells from unexposed donors were collected before the COVID-19 pandemic (2011-2018). Libraries were constructed by the immunoSEQ multiplex PCR assay. Not all clones reach the TCRdb copy of this immuneACCESS table, which keeps in-frame sequences only. Checked studies attribute under half of the gap to unresolved V genes and leave the rest unexplained. Within this sample are about 68,000 clones, with more than 80% of them counted one time only. The ten largest clones capture 0.23% of the sample. Sequenced sample: naive CD4+ T cells from PBMCs. The cell subset or site label, read with the paper, signifies: naive CD4+ T cells isolated by negative enrichment. All receptors come from a human donor in good health.

The V and J genes are TRBV23-1 and TRBJ2-7, with a tentative D call TRBD2 (6 bases). TRBV23-1 is sorted into the ORF group, with uncertain function. The V and J ends lost 11 bases and 2 bases respectively, with 13 bases between them. CDR3 length: 12 amino acids. For the CDR3, the DNA is TGCGCCCCGCGGGGCCACACCTACGAGCAGTACTTC. It yields the protein CAPRGHTYEQYF.

This sequence joins TRBV5-1 and TRBJ2-3; no clear D. The CDR3 is made up of 13 amino acids. Trimming left V 0 bases short and J 2 bases short, with 4 bases between. CDR1 is SGHRS and CDR2 is YFSETQ in the germline V gene. Here the CDR3 reads CASSLDITDTQYF. The CDR3 DNA sequence: TGCGCCAGCAGCTTGGACATCACAGATACGCAGTATTTT.

V is TRBV30 and J is TRBJ1-4; 7 bases are a match to TRBD1. With 2 bases clipped from V and 7 bases from J, the junction kept 7 bases outside the gene matches. Germline CDR1 reads GTSNPN; CDR2 reads SVGIG (reference sequence). The CDR3 runs 14 residues. DNA of the CDR3: TGTGCCTGGAGTACCGGGACAGAGGTTGAAAAACTGTTTTTT. The encoded protein is CAWSTGTEVEKLFF. Combining the CDR3 with reference TRBV30 and TRBJ1-4 gives the whole variable domain SQTIHQWPATLVQPVGSPLSLECTVEGTSNPNLYWYRQAAGRGLQLLFYSVGIGQISSEVPQNLSASRPQDRQFILSSKKLLLSDSGFYLCAWSTGTEVEKLFFGSGTQLSVL.

The chain uses TRBV2 and TRBJ2-3, with D possibly called TRBD1 or TRBD2 (6 bases each). The CDR3 runs 13 residues. Trimming took 4 bases from V and 6 from J, leaving 11 bases between them. The germline V gene has CDR1 SNHLY and CDR2 FYNNEI. CDR3 loop: CASSVEGGDTQYF. The DNA of the CDR3 is TGTGCCAGCAGTGTAGAGGGGGGCGATACGCAGTATTTT.

The CDR3 nucleotides read TGTGCCAGTAGTAAATGGCAGAACTACAATGAGCAGTTCTTC. This encodes CASSKWQNYNEQFF. The chain has TRBV19 and TRBJ2-1; no clear D gene. CDR1 LNHDA and CDR2 SQIVND come from the germline V gene (reference sequence). The CDR3 is made up of 14 amino acids. With 4 bases removed from V and 3 bases from J, the gap between germline ends came to 10 bases.

The chain recombines TRBV13 with TRBJ2-1, with no clear D. V was trimmed by 2 bases and J by 3 bases, leaving 14 bases between them. Germline assignment: CDR1 PRHDT and CDR2 FYEKMQ (reference sequence). The CDR3 has 16 residues. CDR3: CASSLFPGSLYNEQFF. The CDR3 coding sequence is TGTGCCAGCAGCTTATTCCCCGGAAGCCTCTACAATGAGCAGTTCTTC. Looking up the rest from reference TRBV13 and TRBJ2-1 gives the full variable domain: AAGVIQSPRHLIKEKRETATLKCYPIPRHDTVYWYQQGPGQDPQFLISFYEKMQSDKGSIPDRFSAQQFSDYHSELNMSSLELGDSALYFCASSLFPGSLYNEQFFGPGTRLTVL.

The chain links TRBV6-2 or TRBV6-3 to TRBJ2-7; TRBD2 agrees at 8 bases. The CDR3 loop spans 15 amino acids. The germline V gene has CDR1 MNHEY and CDR2 SVGEGT. V lost 3 bases, J lost 2 bases, and 6 bases stayed unmatched. CDR3 in amino acids: CASSYVTSVTYEQYF. The CDR3 nucleotides are TGTGCCAGCAGTTATGTGACTAGCGTTACCTACGAGCAGTACTTC.

This chain links TRBV29-1 with TRBJ1-2; D is unclear. Germline assignment: CDR1 SQVTM and CDR2 ANQGSEA. V was cut by 3 bases and J by 0 bases, with 11 bases left in between. The CDR3 is made up of 14 amino acids. CDR3 nucleotides: TGCAGCGTTGATACCGGCAGAGCTAACTATGGCTACACCTTC. This encodes CSVDTGRANYGYTF.

J is TRBJ2-1 and V is TRBV5-1, with D perhaps TRBD1 or TRBD2 (6 bases each). The V gene's germline CDR1 is SGHRS and CDR2 YFSETQ. V was pared by 0 bases and J by 0 bases, with 10 bases between. The CDR3 contains 16 residues. The CDR3 loop reads CASSLEGGGSYNEQFF. The CDR3 DNA reads TGCGCCAGCAGCTTGGAGGGGGGAGGCTCCTACAATGAGCAGTTCTTC.

The V and J genes are TRBV13 and TRBJ1-1; perhaps TRBD1 as D (5 bases). The germline V gene has CDR1 PRHDT and CDR2 FYEKMQ (reference sequence). Deletions cut 3 bases from V and 1 base from J, with 21 bases between. The CDR3 totals 18 residues. The CDR3 loop is CASSFGDPGRGANTEAFF. In nucleotides, the CDR3 is TGTGCCAGCAGCTTCGGGGATCCAGGGAGAGGGGCGAACACTGAAGCTTTCTTT.

The chain carries TRBV5-1 and TRBJ2-4, with 12 bases aligning to TRBD2. CDR1 SGHRS and CDR2 YFSETQ come from the germline V gene. V lost 0 bases to trimming and J lost 1 base; unmatched junction nucleotides: 17. This CDR3 has 22 amino acids. CDR3 sequence: CASSLGAPGLAGPRGAKNIQYF. The CDR3 DNA reads TGCGCCAGCAGCTTGGGGGCCCCGGGACTAGCGGGCCCGAGAGGGGCCAAAAACATTCAGTACTTC.

J is TRBJ1-1 and V is TRBV18, with 7 bases fitting TRBD1. Germline-derived CDR1 and CDR2 are KGHSH and LQKENI. V lost 1 base and J lost 3; bases outside the gene matches: 5. This CDR3 is built from 15 residues. DNA for the CDR3: TGTGCCAGCTCACCACGAGACAGGGCTTACACTGAAGCTTTCTTT. Translating it yields CASSPRDRAYTEAFF.

The chain uses TRBV28 and TRBJ2-5; 7 bases fit TRBD1. The germline V gene has CDR1 MDHEN and CDR2 SYDVKM. The junction had 8 bases not matched to a gene; V was cut back by 4 bases and J by 3 bases. This CDR3 contains 15 residues. CDR3 protein: CASSYPTGAEETQYF. CDR3 in DNA: TGTGCCAGCAGTTACCCAACAGGGGCCGAAGAGACCCAGTACTTC.